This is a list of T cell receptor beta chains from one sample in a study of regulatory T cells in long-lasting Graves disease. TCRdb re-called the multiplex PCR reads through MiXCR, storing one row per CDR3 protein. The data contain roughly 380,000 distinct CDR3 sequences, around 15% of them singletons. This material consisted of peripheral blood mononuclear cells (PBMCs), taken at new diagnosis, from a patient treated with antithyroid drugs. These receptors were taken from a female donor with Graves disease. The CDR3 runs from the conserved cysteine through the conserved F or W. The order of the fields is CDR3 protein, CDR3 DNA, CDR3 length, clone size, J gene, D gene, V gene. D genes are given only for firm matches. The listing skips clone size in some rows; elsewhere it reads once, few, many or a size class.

CDR3 protein: CASSNRLADYNEQFF; CDR3 DNA: TGTGCCAGCAGCAACCGACTAGCGGATTACAATGAGCAGTTCTTC; CDR3 length: 15; clone size: many; J gene: TRBJ2-1; D gene: TRBD2; V gene: TRBV7-2
CDR3 protein: CASSRQSWMEGYTF; CDR3 DNA: TGTGCCAGCAGCCGCCAGTCTTGGATGGAGGGCTACACCTTC; CDR3 length: 14; clone size: few; J gene: TRBJ1-2; D gene: -; V gene: TRBV28
CDR3 protein: CSVEAVPSNTEAFF; CDR3 DNA: TGCAGCGTTGAGGCGGTCCCAAGCAACACTGAAGCTTTCTTT; CDR3 length: 14; clone size: -; J gene: TRBJ1-1; D gene: -; V gene: TRBV29-1
CDR3 protein: CASSDPSRGVETQYF; CDR3 DNA: TGTGCCAGCAGTGATCCGTCCCGGGGTGTGGAGACCCAGTACTTC; CDR3 length: 15; clone size: many; J gene: TRBJ2-5; D gene: -; V gene: TRBV6-1
CDR3 protein: CASSEEPGKVSPLHF; CDR3 DNA: TGTGCCAGCAGTGAAGAGCCAGGGAAGGTTTCACCCCTCCACTTT; CDR3 length: 15; clone size: many; J gene: TRBJ1-6; D gene: -; V gene: TRBV2
CDR3 protein: CASSLRRGQSADTQYF; CDR3 DNA: TGTGCCAGCAGTCTCCGGAGGGGGCAGTCAGCAGATACGCAGTATTTT; CDR3 length: 16; clone size: many; J gene: TRBJ2-3; D gene: -; V gene: TRBV27
CDR3 protein: CASSLGILSYEQYF; CDR3 DNA: TGTGCCAGCAGCTTGGGTATCCTCAGCTACGAGCAGTACTTC; CDR3 length: 14; clone size: -; J gene: TRBJ2-7; D gene: -; V gene: TRBV5-6
CDR3 protein: CASSTGTSSTPLAGELFF; CDR3 DNA: TGCGCCAGCAGTACTGGGACTAGCAGTACCCCTTTGGCCGGGGAGCTGTTTTTT; CDR3 length: 18; clone size: -; J gene: TRBJ2-2; D gene: TRBD2; V gene: TRBV5-1
CDR3 protein: CASSLGHTPTYNEQFF; CDR3 DNA: TGTGCCAGCAGCTTGGGACACACCCCGACCTACAATGAGCAGTTCTTC; CDR3 length: 16; clone size: few; J gene: TRBJ2-1; D gene: -; V gene: TRBV13
CDR3 protein: CASSEGLAVGDTQYF; CDR3 DNA: TGTGCCAGCAGTGAAGGGCTAGCGGTCGGAGATACGCAGTATTTT; CDR3 length: 15; clone size: many; J gene: TRBJ2-3; D gene: TRBD2; V gene: TRBV6-2/TRBV6-3
CDR3 protein: CATSSSPPYNEQFF; CDR3 DNA: TGTGCCACCAGTTCTAGCCCCCCCTACAATGAGCAGTTCTTC; CDR3 length: 14; clone size: few; J gene: TRBJ2-1; D gene: -; V gene: TRBV24-1
CDR3 protein: CASRTSGGAPNEQFF; CDR3 DNA: TGTGCCAGCCGGACTAGCGGGGGGGCCCCTAATGAGCAGTTCTTC; CDR3 length: 15; clone size: -; J gene: TRBJ2-1; D gene: TRBD2; V gene: TRBV7-2
CDR3 protein: CASSHDREADTQYF; CDR3 DNA: TGCGCCAGCAGCCACGACAGGGAGGCAGATACGCAGTATTTT; CDR3 length: 14; clone size: once; J gene: TRBJ2-3; D gene: -; V gene: TRBV5-1
CDR3 protein: CASSLSTSGSLSYNEQFF; CDR3 DNA: TGTGCCAGCAGCTTGTCGACTAGCGGGAGTTTATCCTACAATGAGCAGTTCTTC; CDR3 length: 18; clone size: -; J gene: TRBJ2-1; D gene: TRBD2; V gene: TRBV5-8
CDR3 protein: CSAKLTSGGSSSYNEQFF; CDR3 DNA: TGCAGTGCCAAATTGACTAGCGGGGGGTCCTCCTCCTACAATGAGCAGTTCTTC; CDR3 length: 18; clone size: few; J gene: TRBJ2-1; D gene: TRBD2; V gene: TRBV20-1
CDR3 protein: CASSVLAGGNPDTQYF; CDR3 DNA: TGTGCCAGCAGTGTACTAGCGGGAGGAAACCCAGATACGCAGTATTTT; CDR3 length: 16; clone size: few; J gene: TRBJ2-3; D gene: TRBD2; V gene: TRBV6-2/TRBV6-3
CDR3 protein: CASKDRENTEAFF; CDR3 DNA: TGTGCCAGCAAGGACAGGGAGAACACTGAAGCTTTCTTT; CDR3 length: 13; clone size: many; J gene: TRBJ1-1; D gene: TRBD1; V gene: TRBV2
CDR3 protein: CASSQSEGPDTQYF; CDR3 DNA: TGTGCCAGCAGCCAAAGTGAGGGCCCAGATACGCAGTATTTT; CDR3 length: 14; clone size: -; J gene: TRBJ2-3; D gene: -; V gene: TRBV6-2/TRBV6-3
CDR3 protein: CSAAPGQVRTNTEAFF; CDR3 DNA: TGCAGCGCCGCCCCAGGGCAGGTCCGGACGAACACTGAAGCTTTCTTT; CDR3 length: 16; clone size: few; J gene: TRBJ1-1; D gene: -; V gene: TRBV29-1
CDR3 protein: CAWSAGQEGEKLFF; CDR3 DNA: TGTGCCTGGAGTGCCGGACAGGAGGGAGAAAAACTGTTTTTT; CDR3 length: 14; clone size: few; J gene: TRBJ1-4; D gene: TRBD1; V gene: TRBV30
CDR3 protein: CASSQGGVGNRRWNTEAFF; CDR3 DNA: TGTGCCAGCAGCCAAGGGGGAGTTGGGAACAGGAGATGGAACACTGAAGCTTTCTTT; CDR3 length: 19; clone size: many; J gene: TRBJ1-1; D gene: -; V gene: TRBV14
CDR3 protein: CASGLFLAGGLGETQYF; CDR3 DNA: TGTGCTAGTGGTTTGTTTCTAGCGGGGGGACTAGGGGAGACCCAGTACTTC; CDR3 length: 17; clone size: -; J gene: TRBJ2-5; D gene: TRBD2; V gene: TRBV12-5
CDR3 protein: CASSQQGAGNQPQHF; CDR3 DNA: TGTGCCAGCAGTCAACAGGGGGCGGGAAATCAGCCCCAGCATTTT; CDR3 length: 15; clone size: many; J gene: TRBJ1-5; D gene: TRBD1; V gene: TRBV28
CDR3 protein: CASSRTVSYEQYF; CDR3 DNA: TGCGCCAGCAGTCGGACAGTTTCCTACGAGCAGTACTTC; CDR3 length: 13; clone size: few; J gene: TRBJ2-7; D gene: -; V gene: TRBV10-1
CDR3 protein: CASSFTGQGSETQYF; CDR3 DNA: TGTGCCAGCAGCTTTACGGGACAGGGGTCCGAGACCCAGTACTTC; CDR3 length: 15; clone size: -; J gene: TRBJ2-5; D gene: TRBD1; V gene: TRBV5-6
CDR3 protein: CASSSGTGGGPGELFF; CDR3 DNA: TGTGCCAGCAGCTCAGGGACAGGGGGCGGCCCCGGGGAGCTGTTTTTT; CDR3 length: 16; clone size: -; J gene: TRBJ2-2; D gene: TRBD1; V gene: TRBV2
CDR3 protein: CACTQGNTIYF; CDR3 DNA: TGTGCCTGTACTCAGGGAAACACCATATATTTT; CDR3 length: 11; clone size: -; J gene: TRBJ1-3; D gene: -; V gene: TRBV30
CDR3 protein: CASSPSAGVNTEAFF; CDR3 DNA: TGTGCCAGCTCACCATCGGCAGGGGTAAACACTGAAGCTTTCTTT; CDR3 length: 15; clone size: -; J gene: TRBJ1-1; D gene: -; V gene: TRBV18
CDR3 protein: CASSLIPGAGELFF; CDR3 DNA: TGTGCCAGCAGTTTAATCCCCGGCGCCGGGGAGCTGTTTTTT; CDR3 length: 14; clone size: many; J gene: TRBJ2-2; D gene: -; V gene: TRBV27
CDR3 protein: CASSHTLGTGNNEQFF; CDR3 DNA: TGTGCCAGCAGTCACACCCTTGGGACTGGCAACAATGAGCAGTTCTTC; CDR3 length: 16; clone size: many; J gene: TRBJ2-1; D gene: -; V gene: TRBV6-1
CDR3 protein: CASSFWTGGHEQYF; CDR3 DNA: TGTGCCAGCAGTTTTTGGACAGGGGGCCACGAGCAGTACTTC; CDR3 length: 14; clone size: many; J gene: TRBJ2-7; D gene: TRBD1; V gene: TRBV6-5
CDR3 protein: CASREPTGRETQYF; CDR3 DNA: TGTGCCAGCAGGGAACCGACAGGGCGGGAGACCCAGTACTTC; CDR3 length: 14; clone size: many; J gene: TRBJ2-5; D gene: TRBD1; V gene: TRBV28
CDR3 protein: CASSQDSPGAGGPNQPQHF; CDR3 DNA: TGCGCCAGCAGCCAAGATAGCCCTGGGGCAGGGGGCCCGAATCAGCCCCAGCATTTT; CDR3 length: 19; clone size: many; J gene: TRBJ1-5; D gene: TRBD1; V gene: TRBV4-3
CDR3 protein: CASSLAGTGLTDTQYF; CDR3 DNA: TGTGCCAGCAGCTTAGCCGGGACAGGGTTAACAGATACGCAGTATTTT; CDR3 length: 16; clone size: few; J gene: TRBJ2-3; D gene: TRBD1; V gene: TRBV11-2
CDR3 protein: CASSLRSGSFDEQFF; CDR3 DNA: TGTGCCAGCAGCTTACGCAGCGGGAGTTTCGATGAGCAGTTCTTC; CDR3 length: 15; clone size: many; J gene: TRBJ2-1; D gene: TRBD2; V gene: TRBV5-6
CDR3 protein: CASSVARGGTEAFF; CDR3 DNA: TGTGCCAGCAGCGTAGCCCGGGGGGGCACTGAAGCTTTCTTT; CDR3 length: 14; clone size: many; J gene: TRBJ1-1; D gene: -; V gene: TRBV9
CDR3 protein: CASSSLWRGQETQYF; CDR3 DNA: TGTGCCAGCAGCTCCCTTTGGCGGGGGCAAGAGACCCAGTACTTC; CDR3 length: 15; clone size: many; J gene: TRBJ2-5; D gene: TRBD2; V gene: TRBV5-6
CDR3 protein: CSAVTDTQYF; CDR3 DNA: TGCAGTGCTGTCACAGATACGCAGTATTTT; CDR3 length: 10; clone size: many; J gene: TRBJ2-3; D gene: -; V gene: TRBV20-1
CDR3 protein: CASSWDAGGDYNEQFF; CDR3 DNA: TGTGCCAGCAGTTGGGACGCGGGGGGGGATTACAATGAGCAGTTCTTC; CDR3 length: 16; clone size: -; J gene: TRBJ2-1; D gene: TRBD2; V gene: TRBV12-3/TRBV12-4
CDR3 protein: CASSLSGGARNIQYF; CDR3 DNA: TGTGCCAGCAGCCTTTCCGGGGGGGCTAGAAACATTCAGTACTTC; CDR3 length: 15; clone size: many; J gene: TRBJ2-4; D gene: TRBD2; V gene: TRBV7-2